The present T cell receptor beta chain was sequenced within a study of T cells of healthy individuals. TCRdb analysed the 5' RACE reads with MiXCR anew, one entry per CDR3 protein. Of around 63,000 distinct CDR3 sequences in the sample, 16% were seen once. V was clipped by 3 bases and J by 5 bases, with 7 bases between them. The CDR3 length is 13 residues. The germline gives CDR1 SGHTA, CDR2 FQGTGA. This clonotype was recorded a few times. The source is a human donor in good health. This rearrangement joins TRBV7-3 to TRBJ2-2; D unclear. The CDR3 spells CASSFTVTGELFF. In DNA, the CDR3 is TGTGCCAGCAGCTTTACAGTTACCGGGGAGCTGTTTTTT.